This T cell receptor (beta chain) comes out of a study of shared clonotypes between healthy human individuals. Findings of the study overall: Represented diversity, genetic and exposure-history alike, was limited by few donors.

V lost 0 bases and J 7 bases, leaving 13 bases between the germline ends. Germline-derived CDR1 and CDR2 are MNHEY and SVGAGI. The CDR3 is 16 residues long. With respect to this clone: Its target is not known.

An approximately 200 ng quantity of DNA, 30,000 to 35,000 T cell genomes, went into the sorted-subset replicate PCRs. Repertoires were generated with immunoSEQ multiplex PCR, while TCRdb's copy carries only in-frame clones and drops some. The profile covers under 2,000,000 clones, with roughly 95% appearing a single time and 0.9% to 1.5% taken by the ten largest. As defined, naive CD8 cells were CD45RO-negative and positively selected for CCR7, with terminally differentiated effector memory CD45RA+ cells excluded. The receptor was derived from a man younger than 30 in good health. What was sequenced was naive CD8+ T cells sorted from blood. This chain links TRBV6-5 with TRBJ1-6; D is ambiguous. This chain's CDR3 is CASSYSVDSSNSPLHF. As DNA, the CDR3 is TGTGCCAGCAGTTACTCGGTGGACTCATCGAATTCACCCCTCCACTTT.